These 21 T cell receptor beta chains were all obtained from the same sample, sequenced in a study of blood T cell repertoires in COVID-19. TCRdb keeps only in-frame clones here, not all; method: immunoSEQ multiplex PCR. Of about 310,000 clones listed, about 88% are singletons. Sequences were obtained from peripheral blood. These receptors originate from a man aged 70-80 years with acute or convalescent COVID-19.

The chain carries TRBV25-1 and TRBJ1-4; D not certain. Trimming removed 2 bases from V and 2 bases from J, with 12 bases in between. CDR3 length: 16 amino acids. Per germline, CDR1 MGHDK and CDR2 SYGVNS. CDR3 nucleotides: TGTGCCAGCAGTGAAAGAAGGAGCCCGACTAATGAAAAACTGTTTTTT. Protein product: CASSERRSPTNEKLFF.

This chain links TRBV18 with TRBJ2-1, with D possibly being TRBD2 (5 bases). CDR3 length: 17 residues. V was cut by 0 bases and J by 8 bases, with 20 bases left in between. CDR1 and CDR2 (germline): KGHSH, LQKENI. CDR3 amino acids: CASSPPPRYADSDEQFF. CDR3 sequence (DNA): TGTGCCAGCTCACCACCGCCGAGATATGCGGATAGCGATGAGCAGTTCTTC.

The chain carries TRBV6-6 and TRBJ1-1, with D unclear. This CDR3 contains 14 residues. Looked up from germline, CDR1 is MNHNY and CDR2 is SVGAGI (reference sequence). The V end lost 2 bases, the J end lost 1 base, and 8 bases lay between the germline ends. DNA for the CDR3: TGTGCCAGCAGTTACCCCGCAGGGAACACTGAAGCTTTCTTT. Amino acids: CASSYPAGNTEAFF.

V usage is TRBV9 and J usage is TRBJ2-1, with 11 bases that match TRBD1. CDR1 is SGDLS and CDR2 is YYNGEE in the germline V gene. This CDR3 is 16 amino acids long. Trimming removed 4 bases from V and 4 bases from J; junction bases left unmatched: 7. CDR3 coding DNA: TGTGCCAGCAGCCCAGGCGGGACAGGGGGTTACAATGAGCAGTTCTTC. Amino acid sequence: CASSPGGTGGYNEQFF.

The chain recombines TRBV7-9 with TRBJ1-1; D is unclear. V gave up 1 base and J gave up 1 base, with 7 bases separating them. This CDR3 is built from 14 residues. CDR1 is SEHNR and CDR2 is FQNEAQ in the germline V gene (reference sequence). The CDR3 DNA sequence: TGTGCCAGCAGCTTAGACGGGGAGAACACTGAAGCTTTCTTT. Translated, it gives CASSLDGENTEAFF.

This clone was picked up one time. This chain's CDR3 is CASRDTGSYNEQFF. CDR3 coding DNA: TGCGCCAGCCGGGACACCGGCTCCTACAATGAGCAGTTCTTC. The rearrangement links TRBV23-1 to TRBJ2-1, with D perhaps matching TRBD1 (6 bases). TRBV23-1 is assigned to the ORF class and has an uncertain function. Trimming cost V 8 bases and J 0 bases, with 11 bases left between them. The CDR3 contains 14 residues.

The gene calls are TRBV27 and TRBJ2-4, with TRBD2 as a possible D gene (5 bases). Germline V gene sequence: CDR1 MNHEY, CDR2 SMNVEV (reference sequence). The CDR3 spans 14 residues. Between the trimmed V and J ends, which lost 3 bases and 5 bases, there was a span of 11 bases. The CDR3 is CASSFSGFQNIQYF. CDR3 nucleotides: TGTGCCAGCAGTTTTTCGGGGTTTCAAAACATTCAGTACTTC.

The chain carries TRBV5-5 and TRBJ1-6; TRBD1 aligns across 7 bases. V trimming: 5 bases; J trimming: 9 bases; junction bases outside the gene matches: 17. Per germline, CDR1 SGHKS and CDR2 YYEKEE (reference sequence). The CDR3 covers 17 residues. CDR3 loop: CASSSAPGQITGSPLHF. DNA for the CDR3: TGTGCCAGCAGTAGCGCCCCGGGACAGATAACGGGTTCACCCCTCCACTTT.

V is TRBV5-5 and J is TRBJ2-7, with D tentatively TRBD1 (6 bases). The germline V gene encodes CDR1 SGHKS and CDR2 YYEKEE (reference sequence). V shed 2 bases and J shed 6 bases, with 9 bases lying between them. The CDR3 is made up of 12 amino acids. In DNA, the CDR3 is TGTGCCAGCAGCTTCCAGGGGTTCGAGCAGTACTTC. Translation gives CASSFQGFEQYF.

The chain combines TRBV24-1 with TRBJ1-5, with 7 bases identical to TRBD1. CDR1 KGHDR and CDR2 SFDVKD come from the germline V gene. Unmatched junction bases numbered 4, after V lost 2 bases and J lost 10 bases. This CDR3 comprises 13 residues. The CDR3 sequence is CATSDSGTDPQHF. CDR3 in DNA: TGTGCCACCAGTGATTCCGGGACAGATCCCCAGCATTTT.

The chain is built from TRBV19 and TRBJ1-5, with no clear D. V was pared by 3 bases and J by 7 bases, with 13 bases between. The CDR3 spans 14 residues. Germline CDR1 and CDR2: LNHDA and SQIVND (reference sequence). CDR3 protein: CASSIEAARQPQHF. CDR3 sequence (DNA): TGTGCCAGTAGTATCGAGGCAGCAAGGCAGCCCCAGCATTTT.

The chain links TRBV7-2 to TRBJ1-4; 7 bases fit TRBD1. The CDR3 covers 14 residues. Germline lookup yields CDR1 SGHTA and CDR2 FQGNSA. V shed 5 bases, J shed 6 bases, and the junction held 6 bases outside the gene matches. DNA of the CDR3: TGTGCCAGCAGCACACAGGGGATGGATGAAAAACTGTTTTTT. It codes for CASSTQGMDEKLFF.

V usage is TRBV7-8 and J usage is TRBJ2-1; 10 bases map to TRBD2. The CDR3 runs 15 residues. Germline V gene data show CDR1 as SGHVS and CDR2 as FQNEAQ. Trimming took 8 bases from V and 0 from J; bases not matched to a gene: 4. CDR3 residues: CASERGGNSYNEQFF. CDR3 in DNA: TGTGCCAGCGAGCGGGGGGGGAACTCCTACAATGAGCAGTTCTTC.

This clone has just one count. The chain recombines TRBV2 with TRBJ1-5; D uncertain. Germline assignment: CDR1 SNHLY and CDR2 FYNNEI. CDR3 length equals 15 residues. The V end lost 6 bases, the J end lost 0 bases, and 12 bases lay between the germline ends. In DNA form, the CDR3 reads TGTGCCAGCAGGGGCCCATCGTATAGCAATCAGCCCCAGCATTTT. This translates into CASRGPSYSNQPQHF.

A note on this clone: At the DNA level, this CDR3 is encoded by other sequences in the same sample as well. The J gene is TRBJ2-7, the V gene TRBV19; 7 bases map to TRBD2. J lost 3 bases, V lost 3 bases, and 14 bases had no gene match. The CDR3 has 17 residues. Germline CDR1 is LNHDA and CDR2 is SQIVND (reference sequence). The CDR3 coding sequence is TGTGCCAGTAGTATCTCTGTTTCCGAGACTAGCAGCTACGAGCAGTACTTC. Protein sequence: CASSISVSETSSYEQYF. Based on the CDR3 plus reference TRBV19 and TRBJ2-7, the full variable domain is DGGITQSPKYLFRKEGQNVTLSCEQNLNHDAMYWYRQDPGQGLRLIYYSQIVNDFQKGDIAEGYSVSREKKESFPLTVTSAQKNPTAFYLCASSISVSETSSYEQYFGPGTRLTVT.

The V call is TRBV29-1, the J call TRBJ1-2; 10 nucleotides match TRBD1. CDR1 and CDR2 from the germline V gene are SQVTM and ANQGSEA. The CDR3 is 15 amino acids. Losses at the gene ends were 7 bases for V and 6 bases for J; bases not matched to a gene: 14. This CDR3 is CSAVGDGTGADGYTF. CDR3 sequence (DNA): TGCAGCGCCGTTGGGGACGGGACAGGGGCAGATGGCTACACCTTC. The whole variable domain, filled in from reference TRBV29-1 and TRBJ1-2, reads SAVISQKPSRDICQRGTSLTIQCQVDSQVTMMFWYRQQPGQSLTLIATANQGSEATYESGFVIDKFPISRPNLTFSTLTVSNMSPEDSSIYLCSAVGDGTGADGYTFGSGTRLTVV.

The chain combines TRBV5-6 with TRBJ2-5; 8 positions match TRBD2. V lost 4 bases to trimming and J lost 1 base; unmatched junction nucleotides: 12. Per the germline V gene, CDR1 is SGHDT and CDR2 is YYEEEE. This CDR3 contains 17 residues. CDR3 in amino acids: CASSGSRGGGLQETQYF. The CDR3 nucleotides are TGTGCCAGCAGCGGGAGCCGCGGCGGGGGGCTCCAAGAGACCCAGTACTTC.

J is TRBJ2-3 and V is TRBV5-1, with 7 bases fitting TRBD1. The CDR3 totals 15 residues. Trimming cost V 2 bases and J 2 bases; bases outside gene matches: 5. The germline V gene encodes CDR1 SGHRS and CDR2 YFSETQ. CDR3 amino acids: CASSLQGTYTDTQYF. For the CDR3, the DNA is TGCGCCAGCAGCTTACAGGGGACCTACACAGATACGCAGTATTTT.

This sequence joins TRBV27 and TRBJ2-1; 11 nucleotides line up with TRBD1. Trimming took 3 bases from V and 4 from J; bases not matched to a gene: 2. Germline V lookup: CDR1 MNHEY, CDR2 SMNVEV (reference sequence). The CDR3 covers 15 residues. The CDR3, as DNA: TGTGCCAGCAGTTTTGGGGACAGGGGGTACAATGAGCAGTTCTTC. The encoded protein is CASSFGDRGYNEQFF.

This chain's CDR3 is CAWRPAGSQETQYF. The CDR3 nucleotides read TGTGCCTGGAGGCCAGCGGGGAGCCAAGAGACCCAGTACTTC. The V and J genes are TRBV30 and TRBJ2-5; 7 bases agree with TRBD2. V was pared by 3 bases and J by 1 base, with 5 bases of the junction left unmatched. The germline V gene has CDR1 GTSNPN and CDR2 SVGIG (reference sequence). The CDR3 spans 14 residues.

This clone was picked up a small number of times. The CDR3 DNA reads TGTGCCTCTTCTGAGTCGGGAGGAAGCTCCTACGAGCAGTACTTC. This gives the protein CASSESGGSSYEQYF. The rearrangement uses TRBV30 and TRBJ2-7; TRBD2 matches 7 bases. The trim removed 7 bases at V and 0 bases at J, leaving 12 bases unmatched. Germline V CDR1 and CDR2: GTSNPN, SVGIG (reference sequence). The CDR3 loop spans 15 amino acids.